This T cell receptor beta chain derives from a study of blood T cells in healthy people across ages. This clonotype was observed at least ten times. At one end, the junction sequence differs from germline, possibly due to a read error. Germline lookup yields CDR1 MNHEY and CDR2 SVGEGT. The CDR3 extends over 13 amino acids. Through a sample-barcoded 5' primer and a J-beta primer mix, a second PCR was run for about 6 to 12 cycles. TCRdb fed the 5' RACE reads into MiXCR, producing one record per CDR3 protein. Here the sample spans about 570,000 distinct CDR3 sequences, about 28% being singletons. The same data also went into a second study, on T cells of mothers and their children. That paper adds: The shaping of TCR recombination output by thymic selection is similar in related and unrelated pairs.

The chain combines TRBV6-2 or TRBV6-3 with TRBJ2-2; the D is unclear. Sequenced material: blood. The clonotype comes from a boy aged 2 to 9 in good health. CDR3 residues: CASSYSNTGELFF. The CDR3 region has the DNA TGTGCCAGCAGTTACTCGAATACCGGGGAGCTGTTTTTT.